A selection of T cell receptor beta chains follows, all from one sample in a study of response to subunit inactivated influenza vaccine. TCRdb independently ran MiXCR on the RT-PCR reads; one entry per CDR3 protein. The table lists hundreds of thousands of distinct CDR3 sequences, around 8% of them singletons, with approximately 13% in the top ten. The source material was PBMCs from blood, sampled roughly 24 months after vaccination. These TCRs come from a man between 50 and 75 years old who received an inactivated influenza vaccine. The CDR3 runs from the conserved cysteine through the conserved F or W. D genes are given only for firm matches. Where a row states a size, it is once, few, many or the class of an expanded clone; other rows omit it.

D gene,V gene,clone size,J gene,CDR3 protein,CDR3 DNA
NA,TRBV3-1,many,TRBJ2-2,CASSQGGVGELFF,TGTGCCAGCAGCCAAGGGGGGGTCGGGGAGCTGTTTTTT
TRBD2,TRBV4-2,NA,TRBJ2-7,CASSQGRTSGYEQYF,TGTGCCAGCAGCCAAGGGCGGACTAGCGGCTACGAGCAGTACTTC
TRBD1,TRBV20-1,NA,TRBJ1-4,CSAKSRGEVELFF,TGCAGTGCTAAGAGCAGGGGGGAGGTTGAACTGTTTTTT
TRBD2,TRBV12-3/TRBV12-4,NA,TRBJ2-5,CASSGGWGSGGKTQYF,TGTGCCAGCAGTGGCGGTTGGGGTAGCGGGGGAAAGACCCAGTACTTC
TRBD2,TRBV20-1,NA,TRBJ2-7,CSARDPREASYEQYF,TGCAGTGCTAGAGATCCCCGGGAGGCATCTTACGAGCAGTACTTC
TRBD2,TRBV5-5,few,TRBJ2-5,CASSRLAGGPGETQYF,TGTGCCAGCAGTCGCCTAGCGGGAGGGCCGGGGGAGACCCAGTACTTC
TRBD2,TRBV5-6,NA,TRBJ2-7,CASSSTTSGKRYF,TGTGCCAGCAGCAGCACGACTAGCGGGAAACGGTACTTC
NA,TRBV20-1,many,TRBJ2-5,CSPAGTGPQYF,TGCAGCCCGGCGGGGACTGGTCCCCAGTACTTC
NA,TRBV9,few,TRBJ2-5,CASSAEIGPQETQYF,TGTGCCAGCAGCGCCGAAATTGGGCCCCAAGAGACCCAGTACTTC
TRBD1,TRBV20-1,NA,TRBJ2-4,CSAGTGFDIQYF,TGCAGTGCTGGGACAGGGTTTGACATTCAGTACTTC
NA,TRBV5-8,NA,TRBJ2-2,CASSLGPGQRGNTGELFF,TGTGCCAGCAGCTTGGGACCCGGACAGCGGGGGAACACCGGGGAGCTGTTTTTT
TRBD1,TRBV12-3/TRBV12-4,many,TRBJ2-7,CASSLPGTGYYEQYF,TGTGCCAGCAGTCTCCCCGGGACAGGGTACTACGAGCAGTACTTC
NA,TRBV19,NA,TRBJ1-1,CASAGPMNTEAFF,TGTGCCAGCGCGGGACCGATGAACACTGAAGCTTTCTTT
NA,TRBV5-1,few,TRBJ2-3,CASSWALSGTSTDTQYF,TGCGCCAGCAGCTGGGCCCTTAGCGGAACTAGCACAGATACGCAGTATTTT
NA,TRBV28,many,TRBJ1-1,CASSSPHGGGTEAFF,TGTGCCAGCAGTTCCCCTCACGGAGGGGGGACTGAAGCTTTCTTT
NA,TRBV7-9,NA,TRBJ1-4,CASSLAQGTNEKLFF,TGTGCCAGCAGCTTAGCCCAGGGAACTAATGAAAAACTGTTTTTT
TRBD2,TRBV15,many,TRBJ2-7,CATSRDRLAVYEQYF,TGTGCCACCAGCAGAGATAGACTAGCGGTCTACGAGCAGTACTTC
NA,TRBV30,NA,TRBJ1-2,CAWTGSGGYTF,TGTGCCTGGACCGGGAGCGGTGGCTACACCTTC
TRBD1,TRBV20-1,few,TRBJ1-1,CSARQDRWNTEAFF,TGCAGTGCTAGACAGGACAGGTGGAACACTGAAGCTTTCTTT
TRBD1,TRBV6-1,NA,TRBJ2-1,CASSLLDRTYNEQFF,TGTGCCAGCAGCCTCCTGGACAGGACATACAATGAGCAGTTCTTC
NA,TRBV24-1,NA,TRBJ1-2,CATSDFSTNYGYTF,TGTGCCACCAGTGATTTCTCCACTAACTATGGCTACACCTTC
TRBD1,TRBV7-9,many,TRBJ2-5,CASSLYGTVGETQYF,TGTGCCAGCAGCTTGTATGGGACAGTCGGGGAGACCCAGTACTTC
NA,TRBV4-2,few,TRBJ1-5,CASSPEPYQPQHF,TGTGCCAGCAGCCCCGAACCATATCAGCCCCAGCATTTT
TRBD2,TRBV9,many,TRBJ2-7,CASSVEAGLAGGEQYF,TGTGCCAGCAGCGTAGAAGCGGGACTAGCGGGTGGCGAGCAGTACTTC
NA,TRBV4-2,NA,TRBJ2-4,CASSQGRGGGNIQYF,TGTGCCAGCAGCCAAGGGCGGGGTGGGGGAAACATTCAGTACTTC
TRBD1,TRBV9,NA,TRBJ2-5,CASASGTGGRETQYF,TGTGCCAGCGCGTCCGGGACAGGGGGCAGAGAGACCCAGTACTTC
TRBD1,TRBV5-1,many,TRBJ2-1,CASSDTGVINNEQFF,TGCGCCAGCAGCGACACAGGGGTGATCAACAATGAGCAGTTCTTC
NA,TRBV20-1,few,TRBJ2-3,CSVFKWGTDTQYF,TGCAGTGTCTTTAAGTGGGGCACAGATACGCAGTATTTT
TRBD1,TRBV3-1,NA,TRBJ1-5,CASSQGTGDGNQPQHF,TGTGCCAGCAGCCAAGGAACAGGGGACGGCAATCAGCCCCAGCATTTT
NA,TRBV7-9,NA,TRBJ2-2,CASSTYGTKNTGELFF,TGTGCCAGCAGCACCTACGGGACAAAAAACACCGGGGAGCTGTTTTTT
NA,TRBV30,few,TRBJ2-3,CAWSPTSDTQYF,TGTGCCTGGAGTCCGACATCGGATACGCAGTATTTT
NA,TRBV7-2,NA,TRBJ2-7,CASSPGGRRYEQYF,TGTGCCAGCAGCCCGGGGGGCAGGCGGTACGAGCAGTACTTC
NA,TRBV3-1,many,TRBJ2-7,CASSQEALSYEQYF,TGTGCCAGCAGCCAAGAAGCCCTATCCTACGAGCAGTACTTC
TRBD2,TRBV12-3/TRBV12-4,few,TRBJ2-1,CASSWVVGGPNEQFF,TGTGCCAGCAGTTGGGTGGTGGGAGGGCCAAATGAGCAGTTCTTC
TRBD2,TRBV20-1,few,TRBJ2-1,CSARATGGLARNEQFF,TGCAGTGCTAGAGCCACGGGGGGACTAGCTCGTAATGAGCAGTTCTTC
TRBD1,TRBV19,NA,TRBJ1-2,CASSTVGQGFGYTF,TGTGCCAGTAGTACCGTGGGACAGGGATTTGGCTACACCTTC
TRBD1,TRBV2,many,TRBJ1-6,CASSVGQYNSPLHF,TGTGCCAGCAGCGTGGGACAGTATAATTCACCCCTCCACTTT
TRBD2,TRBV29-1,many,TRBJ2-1,CSVEDGLAGVQFF,TGCAGCGTTGAAGACGGACTAGCGGGAGTTCAGTTCTTC
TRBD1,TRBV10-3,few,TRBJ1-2,CAISETRQGNYGYTF,TGTGCCATCAGTGAGACGAGACAGGGTAACTATGGCTACACCTTC
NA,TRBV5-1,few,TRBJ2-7,CASKPEASYEQYF,TGCGCCAGCAAACCCGAAGCCTCCTACGAGCAGTACTTC
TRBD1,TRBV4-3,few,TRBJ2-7,CASSQDESGTGSYEQYF,TGCGCCAGCAGCCAAGATGAATCCGGGACAGGGTCCTACGAGCAGTACTTC
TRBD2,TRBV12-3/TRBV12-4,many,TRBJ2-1,CASSPPLPGGRQFF,TGTGCCAGCAGTCCGCCCTTGCCGGGAGGTCGGCAGTTCTTC
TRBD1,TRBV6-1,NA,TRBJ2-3,CASTTRGTGLVNTQYF,TGTGCCAGCACAACTAGAGGGACAGGGTTGGTGAATACGCAGTATTTT
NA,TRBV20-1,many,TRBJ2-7,CSASGGEVDEQYF,TGCAGTGCTAGTGGTGGGGAGGTCGACGAGCAGTACTTC
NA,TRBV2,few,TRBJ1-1,CASSEVPGLAAEAFF,TGTGCCAGCAGTGAAGTTCCGGGGTTGGCGGCTGAAGCTTTCTTT
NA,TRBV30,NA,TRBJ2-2,CAWSKGSGELFF,TGTGCCTGGAGTAAGGGCAGCGGGGAGCTGTTTTTT
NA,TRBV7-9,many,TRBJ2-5,CASKAGNQETQYF,TGTGCCAGCAAGGCAGGGAACCAAGAGACCCAGTACTTC
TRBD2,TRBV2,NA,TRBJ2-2,CASRGTSGSSGELFF,TGTGCCAGCAGGGGGACTAGCGGGAGTTCCGGGGAGCTGTTTTTT
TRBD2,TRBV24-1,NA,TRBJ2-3,CATRRLAGDTQYF,TGTGCCACCAGGAGACTAGCTGGCGATACGCAGTATTTT
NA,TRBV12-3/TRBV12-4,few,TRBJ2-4,CASSLGGAIKNIQYF,TGTGCCAGCAGTTTAGGGGGAGCTATCAAAAACATTCAGTACTTC
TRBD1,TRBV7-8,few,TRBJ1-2,CASSLADRGHYYGYTF,TGTGCCAGCAGCTTAGCGGACAGGGGGCATTACTATGGCTACACCTTC
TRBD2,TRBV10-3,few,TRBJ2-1,CAIRRQGASGRAHNEQFF,TGTGCCATCAGGCGTCAGGGGGCTAGCGGGAGGGCCCACAATGAGCAGTTCTTC